This TCR beta chain appears in the sequencing data of a study of cytomegalovirus exposure and HLA in healthy donors (dated by TCRdb to about 2017). General notes on the study: An earlier analysis of approximately 590 of the donors reported roughly 270 Gb of sequence data and around 120 million unique TCR beta sequences from around 200 million T cells. Roughly 300 gigabases of sequencing data and approximately 80 million unique TCR sequences were included in an early release covering around 650 HLA-typed donors. Among the roughly 400 genotyped donors, around 81% belonged to the genetic ancestry cluster associated with self-reported Caucasian donors. The study aimed to test whether cataloging public T cell receptors could reveal signatures of past pathogen exposure. Using immunosequencing, the study profiled T cell repertoires from 550 to 750 subjects and related those repertoires to cytomegalovirus serostatus. Along with the roughly 610-subject first cohort, a separate validation cohort of about 110 different subjects was used. To predict cytomegalovirus infection status, the study brought together high-throughput TCR immunosequencing, statistical association of individual TCRs with disease status, and machine learning. A later analysis re-examined previously published TCR beta repertoires from roughly 650 donors and added high-resolution HLA genotyping to investigate patterns of TCR occurrence. In the later analysis, no new phenotypic data were used to find candidate immune exposures; instead, reliance was placed on TCR beta sequences and their occurrence across donors. An earlier analysis of 500 to 750 of the donors applied high-throughput TCR beta sequencing to assess whether each TCR beta V gene segment acted as functional or pseudogenic. Donor age, sex, ethnicity and CMV serostatus were collected together with the repertoire data. A later genetic analysis took genome-wide SNP genotypes for about 55% of the 666 donors and used that subset as a discovery cohort. Every discovery cohort repertoire had been produced on one sequencing platform. Class I and class II HLA loci were covered by the typing at four-digit resolution. Typing coverage varied by locus: about 620-640 donors for A, B, C, DRB1 and DQB1; around 560 for DQA1; about 570 for DPA1; 450 to 480 for DPB1. Roughly five DR-DQ haplotypes were treated as single units for association and clustering because of strong linkage in the cohort. Across 300 to 500 genotyped donors of the cohort, an average of roughly 250,000 unique TCR beta nucleotide sequences per donor were sequenced, and roughly a sixth of those sequences were non-productive. General study outcomes and caveats: V-gene and J-gene trimming of TCR beta chains was associated with a missense DCLRE1C variant in a later genetic analysis, and the association was replicated in an independent cohort. The classifier was reported to diagnose cytomegalovirus status with high specificity and sensitivity in both the original cohort and the validation cohort. HLA typing was unavailable for some donors at each locus, so association tests used only the typed subset. Assigning TCR associations to individual alleles was difficult when HLA alleles, especially DR and DQ, strongly co-occurred. According to a later analysis, parvovirus B19, influenza, CMV and Epstein-Barr virus appeared linked to several top co-occurrence clusters. The cohort was sequenced for TCR beta chains only, and without alpha or paired-chain data the features that could be detected were limited. A cluster of highly shared sequence variants was judged likely to be a technical artifact of the sequencing pipeline. Linkage disequilibrium might explain the correlated functional status among segregating V segments, but an unknown experimental factor could not be excluded. In vitro tests confirmed that three of the cytomegalovirus-associated TCR beta chains recognize cytomegalovirus antigens. Compared with equally common non-associated chains, HLA-associated TCR beta chains in a later analysis were more clonally expanded and had lower generation probabilities. A later analysis associated about 17,000 TCR beta sequences with specific HLA alleles at a false discovery rate of 0.05. Presence/absence analyses assumed roughly uniform sequencing depth across donors, an assumption that may not hold. Most TCR sequences were seen in very few donors, while some public TCRs were found in many individuals. According to a later analysis, most CMV-associated TCR beta chains appeared to be HLA-restricted, and the HLA associations seemed to be driven largely by CMV exposure. The 87-base-pair reads could not distinguish some IMGT-functional V segments, including TRBV6-2 and TRBV6-3, so those segments were excluded. In a later analysis, the rate of TCR association differed among HLA loci, with DRB1 alleles having the most associated TCRs and HLA-C alleles having the fewest. The authors suggested that the approach could potentially be generalized to other disease states and immunological phenotypes. In a later genetic analysis, fewer N-insertions in productive TCRs were reported among donors in an Asian-associated ancestry cluster than the approximately 670-donor mean. The study gave a list of about 170 TCR beta chains associated with cytomegalovirus. A further reported finding was that TCR beta sequences accurately predicted the HLA-A and HLA-B alleles for most subjects in the first cohort. CMV serostatus was the only immune exposure information available for the cohort. The earlier analysis of some 540 of the donors excluded around 17 rarely observed V segments, including chromosome 9 orphons, because counts were too low. In an earlier analysis of approximately 590 of the donors, most TCR beta V segments appeared in productive rearrangements about 87% or about 30% of the time, broadly matching IMGT annotations.

In total, more than 500 healthy bone marrow donors made up the cohort. Cohort members were all nominally healthy when sampled, although unrecorded immune exposures were likely present. The donor tested CMV seropositive, placing the donor among the 290 or so seropositive members of the cohort. A peripheral blood sample was provided by each donor, and peripheral blood mononuclear cells were used for TCR beta sequencing. The Qiagen DNeasy Blood Extraction Kit was used to extract genomic DNA from the blood cell samples. The receptor library was made with the immunoSEQ multiplex PCR assay. For the multiplex PCR, a mixture combining 60 forward primers for TCR Vbeta segments and 13 reverse primers for TCR Jbeta segments was used. A multiplex PCR assay on genomic DNA amplified the CDR3 region of rearranged TCR beta genes. Amplified TCR beta libraries were sequenced as 87-base-pair reads on the Illumina HiSeq System. Per the authors' processing: In a later analysis, approximately 74 million unique TCR beta chains were counted across the approximately 640 repertoires, and about 9.9 million of these chains were shared by at least two donors. Raw reads were error-corrected and collapsed into unique sequences with a nearest-neighbor algorithm that merged closely related sequences to remove PCR and sequencing errors. V, D and J gene segments were assigned by aligning CDR3 sequences to IMGT reference sequences. For a sequence to be retained, a match of at least six nucleotides to both a V gene segment and a J gene segment was required. A rearrangement counted as productive if the CDR3 had no stop codons and remained in frame with V and J, and every other rearrangement counted as non-productive. CDR3 was defined by IMGT convention, running from the second conserved V-encoded cysteine to the conserved J-encoded phenylalanine. In an earlier analysis of more than 550 of the donors, sequences lacking an unambiguous match to a single V gene segment were excluded. An earlier analysis of over 450 of the donors classified V segments as functional when productive rearrangements were above 56.7% and as segregating when the standard deviation between donors was above 5%. A statistical classification framework was developed to diagnose cytomegalovirus status using the catalog of TCR beta chain sequences. A later analysis assigned V and J genes by comparing TCR nucleotide sequences with IMGT/GENE-DB human TR gene sequences. In a later analysis, CDR3 sequences and most-parsimonious VDJ recombination scenarios were assigned using the TCRdist pipeline. In a later analysis, each TCR beta chain was defined by its CDR3 amino acid sequence together with its V-gene family, and reads lacking a unique V-gene family were excluded. In a later analysis, 450 to 600 highly shared, low-generation-probability nucleotide sequences were removed to address suspected cross-contamination and a sequencing artifact. In a later analysis, a clonal expansion index for each public chain was calculated from normalized within-repertoire ranks of inferred template counts. Generation probabilities in a later analysis came from a VDJ recombination model fitted to out-of-frame rearrangements, and those results were checked against IGoR. Hypergeometric tests were used in a later analysis to score TCR-TCR, TCR-HLA and TCR-CMV co-occurrence, with a repertoire-size bias correction applied to the TCR pairs. To estimate false discovery rates, a later analysis permuted the HLA or CMV assignments 20 times. A later analysis grouped co-occurring TCRs with DBSCAN, adding TCRdist sequence similarity when clustering within HLA-allele-positive subsets. Repertoires with fewer than 30,000 or more than 120,000 public chains, plus five repertoires with anomalous nucleotide sharing, were excluded from co-occurrence clustering. TCRdb took over this immuneACCESS table, retaining in-frame rearrangements with V and J assigned. Such tables are incomplete; in checked studies, under half of the missing clones stem from an unresolved V gene, and the remainder is unexplained. That table supplies the V and J calls and clone size; D and trimming were determined from the DNA. Within this sample are approximately 170,000 clones, with around 86% of them counted one time only. Roughly 4.5% of the sample belongs to the ten largest clones.

Of note for this clone: The antigen it recognizes is unknown. No base-level quality is on record; no much larger clone is a single base apart.

V ends up 6 bases short and J 1 base short, with an unmatched junction base count of 7. From the cysteine through the phenylalanine, the CDR3 covers 15 amino acids. Only the CDR3 portion is preserved as DNA: 45 bases, with reading frame beginning at the first base. From the germline V gene (reference sequence), CDR1 is LNHDA and CDR2 is SQIVND. This chain is built from TRBV19 and TRBJ2-3; the junction holds 7 bases that match TRBD1. The TCR originated in a man aged 45-65 years in good health and CMV-seropositive. Specimen: PBMCs. The CDR3 in this case is CASSTGQRGTDTQYF. The DNA is TGTGCCAGTAGCACGGGACAGAGGGGCACAGATACGCAGTATTTT. The variable domain in full, with residues beyond the CDR3 obtained from the reference TRBV19 and TRBJ2-3 genes, is DGGITQSPKYLFRKEGQNVTLSCEQNLNHDAMYWYRQDPGQGLRLIYYSQIVNDFQKGDIAEGYSVSREKKESFPLTVTSAQKNPTAFYLCASSTGQRGTDTQYFGPGTRLTVL.